The 23 T cell receptor beta chains below were found in one sample sequenced in a study of blood T cell repertoires in COVID-19. Using immunoSEQ multiplex PCR, the repertoire was profiled, and TCRdb retains in-frame clones only, with some absent. The sample contains about 25,000 clones, roughly 82% of which appear only once. Sequenced input: peripheral blood. Receptors were obtained from a man at least 80 years old with active or convalescent COVID-19.

The chain combines TRBV4-2 with TRBJ2-3; 7 bases align to TRBD1. J was trimmed by 6 bases and V by 0 bases; bases with no gene match: 9. Germline CDR1 and CDR2: LGHNA and YNFKEQ. The length of the CDR3 is 16 residues. CDR3 protein: CASSQEPQGVSDTQYF. CDR3 DNA sequence: TGTGCCAGCAGCCAAGAACCCCAGGGGGTATCGGATACGCAGTATTTT.

The CDR3 region is CASSPLIRGNYGYTF. In DNA, the CDR3 is TGTGCCAGCTCACCATTAATTAGGGGAAATTATGGCTACACCTTC. This chain joins TRBV18 and TRBJ1-2; perhaps TRBD1 as D (5 bases). Germline values: CDR1 KGHSH, CDR2 LQKENI. This CDR3 has 15 residues. V shed 2 bases and J shed 5 bases, with 15 bases lying between them.

Written as DNA, the CDR3 is TGTGCCAGCAGCTCAAGCGGAGGGAGACAGTACAATGAGCAGTTCTTC. The encoded protein is CASSSSGGRQYNEQFF. The chain links TRBV4-2 to TRBJ2-1; perhaps TRBD2 as D (6 bases). Germline V lookup: CDR1 LGHNA, CDR2 YNFKEQ. The CDR3 runs 16 residues. V was clipped by 5 bases and J by 4 bases, with 18 bases between them.

By share, this clone counts as medium-sized. The rearrangement joins TRBV19 to TRBJ1-1; TRBD1 agrees at 8 bases. Trimming removed 7 bases from V and 6 bases from J; junction bases left unmatched: 10. The V gene's germline CDR1 is LNHDA and CDR2 SQIVND (reference sequence). The CDR3 is 14 amino acids. This CDR3 is CASKYAGGSPEAFF. The CDR3 DNA reads TGTGCCAGTAAGTACGCAGGGGGCAGCCCTGAAGCTTTCTTT.

The sample holds one count of this clone. The chain carries TRBV24-1 and TRBJ2-5; 8 bases map to TRBD1. After removal of 4 bases from V and 1 base from J, the junction contained 4 bases not matched to a gene. The CDR3 length is 15 residues. CDR1 and CDR2 from the germline V gene are KGHDR and SFDVKD. The CDR3 nucleotides are TGTGCCACCAGTGACTTTGGACAGGGCCAAGAGACCCAGTACTTC. Its protein is CATSDFGQGQETQYF.

V and J are TRBV7-9 and TRBJ1-4; 9 bases agree with TRBD1. In germline, CDR1 is SEHNR, CDR2 FQNEAQ (reference sequence). The CDR3 consists of 14 residues. V was clipped by 6 bases and J by 8 bases; unmatched bases: 7. The CDR3 sequence is CASSQGQGREKLFF. The CDR3 nucleotides are TGTGCCAGCAGTCAGGGACAGGGCCGAGAAAAACTGTTTTTT.

The table lists this clone with a count of one. V usage is TRBV20-1 and J usage is TRBJ2-3; D not resolved. The V and J ends lost 6 bases and 0 bases respectively, with 13 bases between them. Germline V gene lookup returns CDR1 DFQATT and CDR2 SNEGSKA (reference sequence). This CDR3 region has 14 residues. The CDR3 region has the DNA TGCAGTGCCAGTCGTGGCGGTAGCACAGATACGCAGTATTTT. This encodes CSASRGGSTDTQYF.

J is TRBJ2-7 and V is TRBV19; 8 bases are shared with TRBD2. The CDR3 runs to 15 residues. After removal of 3 bases from V and 3 bases from J, the junction contained 7 bases not matched to a gene. Germline CDR1 LNHDA, CDR2 SQIVND (reference sequence). The CDR3 loop is CASSISLAGFYEQYF. DNA for the CDR3: TGTGCCAGTAGTATTTCGCTAGCGGGCTTCTACGAGCAGTACTTC.

The chain couples TRBV27 to TRBJ1-2, with 8 nucleotides matching TRBD1. CDR3 length equals 13 residues. CDR1 and CDR2 (germline): MNHEY, SMNVEV (reference sequence). The junction had 2 bases not matched to a gene; V was cut back by 5 bases and J by 3 bases. This CDR3 is CASSKQGDYGYTF. For the CDR3, the DNA is TGTGCCAGCAGTAAACAGGGGGACTATGGCTACACCTTC.

The chain has TRBV6-1 and TRBJ2-1; 9 bases map to TRBD2. Germline CDR1 reads MNHNS; CDR2 reads SASEGT. V was clipped by 3 bases and J by 4 bases; unmatched bases: 13. The CDR3 has 18 amino acids. The CDR3 DNA reads as TGTGCCAGCAGTGATATTTTCCTAGCGGGAACAAATTACAATGAGCAGTTCTTC. This gives the protein CASSDIFLAGTNYNEQFF.

The rearrangement joins TRBV5-4 to TRBJ2-2, with D possibly matching TRBD2 (7 bases). Trimming shortened V by 3 bases and J by 4 bases, and 13 bases separated the two germline ends. The germline gives CDR1 SGHNT, CDR2 YYREEE (reference sequence). The CDR3 contains 15 residues. The CDR3 coding sequence is TGTGCCAGCAGCTCGCAGGGAGGGGGCACCGGGGAGCTGTTTTTT. Its protein product is CASSSQGGGTGELFF.

The chain employs TRBV5-6 and TRBJ1-1, with D uncertain. Germline lookup yields CDR1 SGHDT and CDR2 YYEEEE. This CDR3 has 12 residues. Trimming cost V 4 bases and J 3 bases, with 7 bases left between them. CDR3 sequence reads: CASSLRDTEAFF. The CDR3, as DNA: TGTGCCAGCAGCCTGAGAGACACTGAAGCTTTCTTT. Filled out from reference TRBV5-6 and TRBJ1-1, the complete variable domain reads DAGVTQSPTHLIKTRGQQVTLRCSPKSGHDTVSWYQQALGQGPQFIFQYYEEEERQRGNFPDRFSGHQFPNYSSELNVNALLLGDSALYLCASSLRDTEAFFGQGTRLTVV.

This clone was observed once. The rearrangement uses TRBV19 and TRBJ1-1; possibly TRBD1 for D (6 bases). Trimming took off 5 bases at V and 1 base at J, with 11 bases between the two ends. The germline CDR1 and CDR2 sequences are LNHDA and SQIVND (reference sequence). The CDR3 is made up of 14 amino acids. This chain's CDR3 is CASSYRETNTEAFF. The CDR3, as DNA: TGTGCCAGTAGTTACAGGGAAACGAACACTGAAGCTTTCTTT. Filled out from reference TRBV19 and TRBJ1-1, the complete variable domain reads DGGITQSPKYLFRKEGQNVTLSCEQNLNHDAMYWYRQDPGQGLRLIYYSQIVNDFQKGDIAEGYSVSREKKESFPLTVTSAQKNPTAFYLCASSYRETNTEAFFGQGTRLTVV.

The chain combines TRBV7-2 with TRBJ2-1; the match to TRBD2 covers 14 bases. CDR3 length: 15 residues. The junction had 6 bases not matched to a gene; V was cut back by 6 bases and J by 8 bases. CDR1 and CDR2 from the germline V gene are SGHTA and FQGNSA. Here the CDR3 DNA reads TGTGCCAGCAGGACTAGCGGGAGGGCCGGGGATGAGCAGTTCTTC. The encoded protein is CASRTSGRAGDEQFF.

The chain recombines TRBV2 with TRBJ1-4; a possible D gene is TRBD1 (5 bases). Germline assignment: CDR1 SNHLY and CDR2 FYNNEI. V gave up 1 base and J gave up 10 bases, with 13 bases separating them. The CDR3 length is 14 residues. CDR3 residues: CASSEGQGRGKLFF. In DNA form, the CDR3 reads TGTGCCAGCAGTGAAGGCCAGGGTAGAGGAAAACTGTTTTTT.

The rearrangement links TRBV19 to TRBJ2-1; D is perhaps TRBD1 (6 bases). From germline, CDR1 is LNHDA and CDR2 SQIVND (reference sequence). Trimming removed 7 bases from V and 5 bases from J, with 21 bases in between. The CDR3 is 16 amino acids. Written as DNA, the CDR3 is TGTGCCAGTACCGAAGGCGCAGGGGACAATAACAATGAGCAGTTCTTC. Translating gives CASTEGAGDNNNEQFF.

The V call is TRBV3-1 (or the pseudogene TRBV3-2), the J call TRBJ2-5, with D hard to call. Trimming pared 0 bases from V and 7 bases from J, leaving 9 bases between. The CDR3 consists of 13 residues. CDR1 LGHDT and CDR2 YNNKEL come from the germline V gene (reference sequence). Written as DNA, the CDR3 is TGTGCCAGCAGCCAAGATAGTCGCTCGACCCAGTACTTC. It yields the protein CASSQDSRSTQYF.

The chain employs TRBV28 and TRBJ1-2; a possible D gene is TRBD1 (6 bases). V lost 5 bases to trimming and J lost 5 bases, with 12 bases between them. This CDR3 comprises 13 residues. Germline V lookup: CDR1 MDHEN, CDR2 SYDVKM. CDR3 sequence (DNA): TGTGCCAGCAGTCATCAGGGGACGTATGGCTACACCTTC. Encoded protein: CASSHQGTYGYTF.

The chain recombines TRBV9 with TRBJ2-7, with a possible D match to TRBD1 (6 bases). The CDR3 spans 14 residues. CDR1 and CDR2 (germline): SGDLS, YYNGEE. V was cut by 2 bases and J by 2 bases, with 11 bases left in between. The CDR3 region is CASSVGQLAYEQYF. The CDR3 DNA reads TGTGCCAGCAGCGTCGGACAGTTAGCCTACGAGCAGTACTTC. The full variable domain, with the rest looked up from reference TRBV9 and TRBJ2-7, is DSGVTQTPKHLITATGQRVTLRCSPRSGDLSVYWYQQSLDQGLQFLIQYYNGEERAKGNILERFSAQQFPDLHSELNLSSLELGDSALYFCASSVGQLAYEQYFGPGTRLTVT.

This rearrangement joins TRBV5-1 to TRBJ2-1; D remains unclear. The CDR3 extends over 15 amino acids. Trimming took off 4 bases at V and 2 bases at J, with 13 bases between the two ends. CDR1 is SGHRS, CDR2 YFSETQ, per germline. Here the CDR3 DNA reads TGCGCCAGCAGCCCCGAAACCCCAGCCTACAATGAGCAGTTCTTC. Translation gives CASSPETPAYNEQFF.

The chain couples TRBV27 to TRBJ2-7, with TRBD1 identical over 9 bases. V trimming: 5 bases; J trimming: 3 bases; junction bases outside the gene matches: 5. The germline gives CDR1 MNHEY, CDR2 SMNVEV (reference sequence). The CDR3 length is 14 residues. The CDR3 loop is CASSRQGGGYEQYF. CDR3 nucleotide sequence: TGTGCCAGCAGTCGACAGGGGGGAGGCTACGAGCAGTACTTC.

V usage is TRBV5-8 and J usage is TRBJ1-4, with TRBD1 matching over 9 bases. Germline assignment: CDR1 SGHTS and CDR2 YDEGEE. The CDR3 spans 16 residues. V shed 5 bases, J shed 7 bases, and the junction held 12 bases outside the gene matches. The CDR3 region is CASSSPDRDRVEKLFF. CDR3 DNA sequence: TGTGCCAGCAGTTCACCGGACCGGGACAGGGTTGAAAAACTGTTTTTT.

The chain recombines TRBV10-2 with TRBJ1-4, with 9 bases that match TRBD1. The CDR3 is made up of 15 amino acids. Unmatched junction bases numbered 8, after V lost 5 bases and J lost 7 bases. Germline V gene data show CDR1 as WSHSY and CDR2 as SAAADI. CDR3 coding DNA: TGCGCCAGCAGTCCCCAGGACAGGGGCGGTGAAAAACTGTTTTTT. Its translation: CASSPQDRGGEKLFF.